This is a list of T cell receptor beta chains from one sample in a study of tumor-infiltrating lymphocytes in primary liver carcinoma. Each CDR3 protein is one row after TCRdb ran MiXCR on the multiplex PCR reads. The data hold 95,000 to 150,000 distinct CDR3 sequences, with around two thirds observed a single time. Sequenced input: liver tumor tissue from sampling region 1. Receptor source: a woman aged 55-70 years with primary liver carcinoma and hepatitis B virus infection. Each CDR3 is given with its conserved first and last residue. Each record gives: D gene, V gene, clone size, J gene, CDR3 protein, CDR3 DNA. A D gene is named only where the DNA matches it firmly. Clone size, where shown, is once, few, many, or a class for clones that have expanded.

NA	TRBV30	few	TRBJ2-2	CAWSWVSGELFF	TGTGCCTGGAGTTGGGTCTCCGGGGAGCTGTTTTTT
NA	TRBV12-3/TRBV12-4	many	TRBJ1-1	CASRLQLNTEAFF	TGTGCCAGCAGATTGCAGTTGAACACTGAAGCTTTCTTT
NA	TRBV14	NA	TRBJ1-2	CASSQDIPGRIYGYTF	TGTGCCAGCAGCCAAGATATCCCGGGAAGGATCTATGGCTACACCTTC
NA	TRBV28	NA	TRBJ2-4	CASSSILAKNIQYF	TGTGCCAGCAGTTCAATTCTGGCCAAAAACATTCAGTACTTC
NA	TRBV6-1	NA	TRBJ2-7	CVSTFGQGAGYEQYF	TGTGTCAGCACCTTCGGACAAGGCGCCGGCTACGAGCAGTACTTC
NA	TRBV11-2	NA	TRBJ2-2	CASSPSQGPTGELFF	TGTGCCAGCAGCCCTTCGCAGGGGCCGACCGGGGAGCTGTTTTTT
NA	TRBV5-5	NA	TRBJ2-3	CASSFGSAGNQPQYF	TGTGCCAGCAGCTTTGGGTCCGCGGGAAATCAGCCCCAGTATTTT
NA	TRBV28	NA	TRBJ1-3	CASSPLWPTGNTIYF	TGTGCCAGCAGCCCATTGTGGCCTACTGGAAACACCATATATTTT
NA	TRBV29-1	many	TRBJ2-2	CSVFGPGGSTGELFF	NA
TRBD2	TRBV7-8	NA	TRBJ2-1	CASSAGLAGGPWLF	TGTGCCAGCAGCGCGGGACTAGCGGGAGGGCCATGGCTCTTC
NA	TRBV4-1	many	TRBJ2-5	CASSQSRGSQETQYF	TGCGCCAGCAGCCAAAGTCGGGGTAGCCAAGAGACCCAGTACTTC
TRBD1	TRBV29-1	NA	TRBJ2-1	CSLEGGTGANEQFF	TGCAGTCTTGAAGGAGGGACAGGGGCCAATGAGCAGTTCTTC
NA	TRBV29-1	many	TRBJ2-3	CSAGDVWGDTQYF	TGCAGCGCCGGGGATGTGTGGGGGGATACGCAGTATTTT
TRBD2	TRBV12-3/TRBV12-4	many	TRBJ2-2	CASSYRLAENTGELFF	TGTGCCAGCAGTTACCGACTAGCGGAGAACACCGGGGAGCTGTTTTTT
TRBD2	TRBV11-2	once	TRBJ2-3	CASSLGSLLAGGADAQYF	TGTGCCAGCAGCTTGGGGTCTTTACTAGCGGGAGGGGCAGATGCGCAGTATTTT
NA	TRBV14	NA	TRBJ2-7	CARSHKDGQYF	TGTGCCAGGAGCCACAAAGACGGGCAGTACTTC
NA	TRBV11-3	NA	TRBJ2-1	CARSSRGTRTMGKEQFF	TGTGCCAGAAGCTCCCGGGGGACGCGGACCATGGGCAAAGAGCAGTTCTTC
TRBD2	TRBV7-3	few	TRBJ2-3	CASSSGLAGLTDTQYF	TGTGCCAGCAGCTCTGGACTAGCGGGATTGACAGATACGCAGTACTTT
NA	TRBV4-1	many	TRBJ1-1	CASSAWGKGSNTEAFF	TGCGCCAGCAGCGCCTGGGGCAAGGGGTCGAACACTGAAGCTTTCTTT
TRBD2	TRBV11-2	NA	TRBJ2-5	CASGFKPGLQETQYF	TGTGCCAGTGGCTTCAAGCCGGGACTACAAGAGACCCAGTACTTC
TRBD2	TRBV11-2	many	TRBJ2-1	CASSHGTSGRGNEQFF	TGTGCCAGCAGCCACGGGACTAGCGGGAGGGGCAATGAGCAGTTCTTC
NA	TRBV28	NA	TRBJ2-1	CASSAGRSSGRYNEQFF	TGTGCCAGCAGTGCCGGCCGTAGTAGTGGGAGATACAATGAGCAGTTCTTC
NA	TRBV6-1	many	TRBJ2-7	CASGTEAGQTYEQYF	TGTGCCAGCGGTACGGAGGCCGGACAAACCTACGAGCAGTACTTC
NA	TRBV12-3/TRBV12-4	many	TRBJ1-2	CASSWGIGGYTF	TGTGCCAGCAGTTGGGGTATTGGTGGCTACACCTTC
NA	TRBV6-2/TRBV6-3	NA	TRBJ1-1	CASSKQGLAMNTEALF	TGTGCCAGCAGCAAACAGGGATTAGCCATGAACACTGAAGCTCTCTTT
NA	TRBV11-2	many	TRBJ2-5	CASSSGSRGDQETQYF	TGTGCCAGCAGCTCCGGGAGTAGGGGGGACCAAGAGACCCAGTACTTC
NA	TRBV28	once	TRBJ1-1	CASTKAPVGEGTTEALF	NA
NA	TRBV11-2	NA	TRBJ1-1	CASSPTTNTDAFF	TGCGCCAGCAGCCCGACAACGAACACTGATGCTTTCTTT
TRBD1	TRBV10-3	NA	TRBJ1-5	CATSPITGVTSNQPQHF	TGTGCCACTTCACCGATTACAGGGGTCACGAGCAATCAGCCCCAGCATTTT
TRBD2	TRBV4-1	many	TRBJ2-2	CASSLPGTSGSGELFF	TGCGCCAGCAGCCTTCCCGGGACTAGCGGATCCGGGGAGCTGTTTTTT
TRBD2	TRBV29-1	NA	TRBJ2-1	CNVDSATSGYNEQFF	TGCAACGTTGACTCCGCGACTAGCGGTTACAATGAGCAGTTCTTC
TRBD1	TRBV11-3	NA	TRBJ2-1	CASSPTGTALNNERFF	TGTGCCAGTAGTCCAACCGGGACAGCTTTAAACAATGAGCGGTTCTTC
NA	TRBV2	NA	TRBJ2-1	CASQIRSYNEQFF	TGTGCCAGCCAGATTAGGTCCTACAATGAGCAGTTCTTC
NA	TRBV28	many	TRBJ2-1	CASSFLPEGQFF	TGTGCCAGCAGTTTTCTCCCGGAGGGGCAGTTCTTC
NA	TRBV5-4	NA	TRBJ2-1	CVSSAISGLSGNEQFF	TGTGTCAGCAGCGCCATTAGCGGCCTCTCGGGCAATGAGCAGTTCTTC
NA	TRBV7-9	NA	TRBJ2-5	CASSLASENQYF	TGTGCCAGCAGCTTAGCCTCGGAGAACCAGTACTTC
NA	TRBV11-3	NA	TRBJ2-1	CASGKGVGEKDNEQLF	TGTGCCAGCGGGAAGGGTGTAGGTGAAAAGGACAATGAGCAGTTATTC
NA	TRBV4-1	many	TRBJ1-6	CASSQRWTDNSPLHF	TGCGCCAGCAGCCAAAGGTGGACGGATAATTCACCCCTCCACTTT
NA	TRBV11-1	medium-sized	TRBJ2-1	CASSLERRVGEQFF	TGTGCCAGCAGCTTAGAGCGTCGGGTAGGTGAGCAGTTCTTC
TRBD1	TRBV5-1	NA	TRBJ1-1	CASSWETGHTEAFF	TGCGCCAGCAGCTGGGAGACAGGGCACACTGAAGCTTTCTTT
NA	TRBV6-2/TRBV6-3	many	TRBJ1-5	CASSLLQAGQPQHF	TGTGCCAGCAGTCTTCTCCAGGCGGGGCAGCCCCAGCATTTT
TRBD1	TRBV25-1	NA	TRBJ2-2	CASSEDRRSPGEPFF	TGTGCCAGCAGCGAGGACAGGAGGAGTCCCGGGGAGCCGTTTTTT
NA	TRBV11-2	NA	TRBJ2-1	CASSLDGSNYNEQFF	TGTGCTAGCAGCTTAGATGGGAGTAACTACAATGAGCAGTTCTTC
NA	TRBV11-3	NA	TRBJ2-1	CASSFDNGNEQFF	TGTGCCAGCAGCTTCGACAATGGTAATGAGCAGTTCTTC
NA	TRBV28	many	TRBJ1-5	CASSPRFLGNQPQHF	TGTGCCAGCAGTCCTAGGTTTTTGGGGAATCAGCCCCAGCATTTT
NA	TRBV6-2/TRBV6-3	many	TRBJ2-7	CASSRLYEQYF	TGTGCCAGCAGTCGACTCTACGAGCAGTACTTC
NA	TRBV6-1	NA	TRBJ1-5	CASSDKGTRFQPQHF	TGTGCCAGCAGTGATAAGGGAACAAGGTTTCAGCCCCAGCATTTT
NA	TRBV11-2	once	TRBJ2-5	CAGSLTETQYF	TGTGCCGGCAGCTTAACAGAGACCCAGTACTTC
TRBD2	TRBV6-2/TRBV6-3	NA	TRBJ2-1	CASRLAGFAPHFF	TGTGCCAGCAGGCTAGCGGGTTTCGCACCACATTTCTTC
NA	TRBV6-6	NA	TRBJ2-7	CTSSPSPGWRAYEQYF	TGTACCAGCAGTCCTTCTCCCGGCTGGAGGGCCTACGAGCAGTACTTC
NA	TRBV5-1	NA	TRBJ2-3	CASSFQIIDTQYF	TGCGCCAGCAGCTTCCAAATCATAGATACGCAGTATTTT
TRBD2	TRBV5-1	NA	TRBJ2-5	CTSSLGLAGGRETQYF	TGCACCAGCAGCTTGGGACTAGCGGGAGGGCGAGAGACCCAGTACTTC
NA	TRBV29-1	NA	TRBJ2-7	CSGEGSFGEQYF	TGCAGCGGTGAAGGGTCCTTTGGCGAACAGTACTTC